The 19 T cell receptor beta chains given below trace back to one sample, sequenced in a study of T-cell memory formation after mild COVID-19. TCRdb independently ran MiXCR on the 5' RACE reads; one entry per CDR3 protein. The data show around 390,000 distinct CDR3 sequences, 16% seen once. The sequenced sample consisted of PBMCs or a T cell subset sorted from them (not recorded which). All receptors derive from a man between 18 and 29 years old who had mild COVID-19 (a few samples of this study predate the infection). Cell type and time point are not known.

The rearrangement uses TRBV2 and TRBJ2-7, with TRBD1 matching over 7 bases. Trimming took 7 bases from V and 1 from J; bases not matched to a gene: 7. The germline gives CDR1 SNHLY, CDR2 FYNNEI. The CDR3 loop spans 14 amino acids. This CDR3 is CASTIQGLSYEQYF. The CDR3 DNA reads as TGTGCCAGCACCATACAGGGGCTTTCCTACGAGCAGTACTTC.

This clonotype was detected only a few times. V gene TRBV7-9 combines with J gene TRBJ1-2; D may be TRBD1 (5 bases). Germline V gene sequence: CDR1 SEHNR, CDR2 FQNEAQ (reference sequence). V lost 4 bases to trimming and J lost 2 bases, with 14 bases between them. This CDR3 has 15 residues. CDR3 protein: CASSSGDRGNYGYTF. For the CDR3, the DNA is TGTGCCAGCAGCTCCGGGGACCGTGGGAACTATGGCTACACCTTC.

J is TRBJ2-7 and V is TRBV2; D gene ambiguous. Trimming took off 1 base at V and 2 bases at J, with 9 bases between the two ends. Germline-derived CDR1 and CDR2 are SNHLY and FYNNEI. This CDR3 region has 14 residues. The CDR3 bases are TGTGCCAGCAGTGAAGACTGGAATCCCTACGAGCAGTACTTC. It translates to CASSEDWNPYEQYF.

The CDR3 DNA reads TGCGCCAGCAGCCCGGACAGCTACTCCTATAATTCACCCCTCCACTTT. Its translation is CASSPDSYSYNSPLHF. The J gene is TRBJ1-6, the V gene TRBV5-1; TRBD1 might be the D (6 bases). CDR3 length equals 16 residues. Germline values: CDR1 SGHRS, CDR2 YFSETQ. V was pared by 4 bases and J by 0 bases, with 11 bases between.

This clonotype has more than one count but fewer than ten. The chain has TRBV11-2 and TRBJ2-2; possible D gene TRBD2, 6 bases. Germline CDR1 reads SGHAT; CDR2 reads FQNNGV. The CDR3 totals 13 residues. Trimming stripped 2 bases from V and 6 bases from J, with 7 bases between. The CDR3 loop is CASSLSGAGELFF. CDR3 DNA sequence: TGTGCCAGCAGCTTATCGGGGGCCGGGGAGCTGTTTTTT.

This clonotype was seen a few times. The chain couples TRBV5-1 to TRBJ2-7; 10 bases map to TRBD1. The CDR3 extends over 15 amino acids. Germline CDR1 and CDR2: SGHRS and YFSETQ. J was trimmed by 1 base and V by 2 bases; bases with no gene match: 3. The DNA for the CDR3 is TGCGCCAGCAGCTTCCCGGGACAGGGGTCCTACGAGCAGTACTTC. Protein product: CASSFPGQGSYEQYF.

V gene TRBV7-6 combines with J gene TRBJ2-2, with 7 bases lining up with TRBD1. The CDR3 consists of 16 residues. V was pared by 3 bases and J by 6 bases, with 10 bases of the junction left unmatched. Germline CDR1 is SGHVS and CDR2 is FNYEAQ. Here the CDR3 reads CASSFDREAVPGELFF. The DNA for the CDR3 is TGTGCCAGCAGCTTCGACAGGGAAGCGGTCCCCGGGGAGCTGTTTTTT. The entire variable domain, with the rest obtained from reference TRBV7-6 and TRBJ2-2, is as follows: GAGVSQSPRYKVTKRGQDVALRCDPISGHVSLYWYRQALGQGPEFLTYFNYEAQQDKSGLPNDRFSAERPEGSISTLTIQRTEQRDSAMYRCASSFDREAVPGELFFGEGSRLTVL.

This clonotype was seen repeatedly, ten times or more. The genes are TRBV7-9 and TRBJ1-2, with TRBD1 matching 11 bases. V lost 5 bases and J lost 7; bases outside the gene matches: 9. CDR3 length equals 15 residues. CDR1 and CDR2 from the germline V gene are SEHNR and FQNEAQ (reference sequence). CDR3 bases: TGTGCCAGCAGCCCAAGTGGACAGGGGGCGAGTGGCTACACCTTC. Residues: CASSPSGQGASGYTF.

This clonotype was seen a few times. The V gene is TRBV6-6, the J gene TRBJ1-3; the D is unclear. CDR1 is MNHNY and CDR2 is SVGAGI in the germline V gene (reference sequence). Trimming cost V 5 bases and J 0 bases, with 11 bases left between them. This CDR3 has 15 amino acids. CDR3 in DNA: TGTGCCAGCAGTGCCCTCGGATCCTCTGGAAACACCATATATTTT. It specifies CASSALGSSGNTIYF.

Only a few counts were recorded for this clonotype. The rearrangement joins TRBV5-4 to TRBJ2-2; 8 positions agree with TRBD1. The CDR3 runs 18 residues. The V and J ends lost 4 bases and 4 bases, in that order; junction bases with no gene match: 15. From germline, CDR1 is SGHNT and CDR2 YYREEE (reference sequence). CDR3: CASSPGIGQGAITGELFF. The CDR3 DNA follows: TGTGCCAGCAGCCCTGGCATCGGGCAGGGGGCGATCACCGGGGAGCTGTTTTTT.

This clonotype was seen more than once but under ten times. The chain uses TRBV7-2 and TRBJ1-4, with no clear D. The CDR3 length is 14 residues. Germline loops: CDR1 SGHTA, CDR2 FQGNSA. Trimming removed 4 bases at V and 4 bases at J, with 10 bases between. CDR3 residues: CASSSGPYNEKLFF. For the CDR3, the DNA is TGTGCCAGCAGCTCTGGTCCATATAATGAAAAACTGTTTTTT.

This clonotype showed up just a few times. The chain combines TRBV7-2 with TRBJ2-5; D gene unclear. This CDR3 has 12 amino acids. Trimming cost V 5 bases and J 5 bases, with 9 bases left between them. The germline gives CDR1 SGHTA, CDR2 FQGNSA. The CDR3, as DNA: TGTGCCAGCAGCACGACCCGGGAGACCCAGTACTTC. Amino acid sequence: CASSTTRETQYF.

The V gene is TRBV5-6, the J gene TRBJ2-1; D unresolved. CDR3 length: 15 residues. The germline V gene encodes CDR1 SGHDT and CDR2 YYEEEE. V lost 0 bases to trimming and J lost 0 bases, with 7 bases between them. The CDR3: CASSLDYSSYNEQFF. CDR3 sequence (DNA): TGTGCCAGCAGCTTGGATTACAGCTCCTACAATGAGCAGTTCTTC. Looking up the rest from reference TRBV5-6 and TRBJ2-1 gives the full variable domain: DAGVTQSPTHLIKTRGQQVTLRCSPKSGHDTVSWYQQALGQGPQFIFQYYEEEERQRGNFPDRFSGHQFPNYSSELNVNALLLGDSALYLCASSLDYSSYNEQFFGPGTRLTVL.

This clonotype was counted between two and nine times. CDR3 residues: CASSPLAVKETQYF. In DNA form, the CDR3 reads TGTGCCAGCTCCCCCCTAGCGGTGAAAGAGACCCAGTACTTC. The J gene is TRBJ2-5, the V gene TRBV6-2 or TRBV6-3; 7 bases line up with TRBD2. The CDR3 runs to 14 residues. Germline-derived CDR1 and CDR2 are MNHEY and SVGEGT. Losses at the gene ends were 8 bases for V and 3 bases for J; bases not matched to a gene: 9.

J is TRBJ1-1 and V is TRBV3-1, with D possibly TRBD1 on 5 matching bases. V lost 5 bases and J lost 10, with 17 bases in between. The germline V gene has CDR1 LGHDT and CDR2 YNNKEL (reference sequence). This CDR3 is built from 13 residues. The CDR3 region has the DNA TGTGCCAGCAGCTTACGAGGTGGGGGTGGAGCTTTCTTT. Encoded protein: CASSLRGGGGAFF.

Many counts were recorded for this clonotype. This chain joins TRBV4-2 and TRBJ2-5; 8 bases align to TRBD2. The V gene end was trimmed by 0 bases and the J gene end by 4 bases; junction bases not matched to a gene: 4. The CDR3 sequence is 15 residues long. The germline CDR1 and CDR2 sequences are LGHNA and YNFKEQ. CDR3 nucleotide sequence: TGTGCCAGCAGCCAAGATTACGGGGGGGCAGAGACCCAGTACTTC. Its translation is CASSQDYGGAETQYF.

This clonotype has at least ten counts. The chain employs TRBV12-3 or TRBV12-4 and TRBJ2-1; D may be TRBD1 (5 bases). The CDR3 covers 15 residues. Trimming took off 5 bases at V and 8 bases at J, with 19 bases between the two ends. The CDR3, as DNA: TGTGCCAGCAGTCCAGGGCCACCCGTCCGCGATGAGCAGTTCTTC. Its protein is CASSPGPPVRDEQFF.

CDR3 residues: CASSYMLATDTQYF. As DNA, the CDR3 is TGTGCCAGCAGTTATATGCTAGCCACAGATACGCAGTATTTT. The chain carries TRBV6-5 and TRBJ2-3; possibly TRBD2 for D (5 bases). Germline V gene sequence: CDR1 MNHEY, CDR2 SVGAGI. The V gene lost 3 bases and the J gene lost 2 bases, with 9 bases spanning the gap. CDR3 length: 14 residues.

This clonotype came up a few times. This rearrangement joins TRBV3-1 to TRBJ1-3, with D possibly TRBD1 on 6 matching bases. Germline V CDR1 and CDR2: LGHDT, YNNKEL (reference sequence). Trimming stripped 8 bases from V and 1 base from J, with 15 bases between. The CDR3 sequence is 15 residues long. The CDR3 DNA reads TGTGCCAGCGTGACAAGAGGGGGATCTGGAAACACCATATATTTT. This codes for CASVTRGGSGNTIYF.